The clone carrying this T cell receptor beta chain was observed once. This sample was taken from a study of control samples from healthy donors and cancer patients. Some clones are missing from TCRdb's copy, which holds only in-frame ones; the method was immunoSEQ multiplex PCR. The profile shows some 160,000 clones, approximately 96% of them singletons. The receptor was derived from a woman in her forties in good health. Sequenced material: blood.

This chain's CDR3 is CATSRESATNEKLFF. CDR3 in DNA: TGTGCCACCAGCAGAGAGAGTGCAACTAATGAAAAACTGTTTTTT. The rearrangement links TRBV15 to TRBJ1-4; D remains unclear. The CDR3 runs to 15 residues. V was clipped by 0 bases and J by 0 bases, with 5 bases between them. Per germline, CDR1 LNHNV and CDR2 YYDKDF (reference sequence).